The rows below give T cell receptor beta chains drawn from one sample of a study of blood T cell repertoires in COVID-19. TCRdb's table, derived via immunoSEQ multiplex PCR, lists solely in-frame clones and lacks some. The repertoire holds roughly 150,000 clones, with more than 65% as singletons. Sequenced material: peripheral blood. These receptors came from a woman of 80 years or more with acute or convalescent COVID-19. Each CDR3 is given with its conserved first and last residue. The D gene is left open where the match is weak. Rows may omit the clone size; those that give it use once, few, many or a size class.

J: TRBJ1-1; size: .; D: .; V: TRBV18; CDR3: CASSPLDGAPQAEAFF; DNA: TGTGCCAGCTCACCACTGGATGGGGCCCCTCAGGCTGAAGCTTTCTTT
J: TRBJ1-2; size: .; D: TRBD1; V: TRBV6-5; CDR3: CASSLDRGHGYTF; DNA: TGTGCCAGCAGTTTGGACAGGGGTCATGGCTACACCTTC
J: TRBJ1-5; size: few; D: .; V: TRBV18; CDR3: CASSPIRQGLGNQPQHF; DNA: TGTGCCAGCTCACCCATCCGGCAGGGGCTAGGCAATCAGCCCCAGCATTTT
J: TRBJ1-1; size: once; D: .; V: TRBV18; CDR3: CASSPPRGGVMNTEAFF; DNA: TGTGCCAGCTCACCCCCGAGGGGGGGGGTCATGAACACTGAAGCTTTCTTT
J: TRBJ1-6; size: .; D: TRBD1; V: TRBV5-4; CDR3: CASSFGTDSPLHF; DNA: TGTGCCAGCAGCTTCGGGACAGATTCACCCCTCCACTTT
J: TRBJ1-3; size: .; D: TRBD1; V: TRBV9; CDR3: CASSAGTAGNTIYF; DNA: TGTGCCAGCAGCGCGGGGACAGCTGGAAACACCATATATTTT
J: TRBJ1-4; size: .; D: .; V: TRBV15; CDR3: CATSPRGSWEKLFF; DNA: TGTGCCACCAGCCCTAGGGGGTCTTGGGAAAAACTGTTTTTT
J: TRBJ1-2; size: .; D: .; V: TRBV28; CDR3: CASSLAQIPGGYGYTF; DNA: TGTGCCAGCAGTTTGGCCCAAATACCGGGGGGCTATGGCTACACCTTC
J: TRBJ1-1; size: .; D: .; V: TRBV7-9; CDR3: CASSLEAGQYTEAFF; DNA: TGTGCCAGCAGCTTAGAGGCGGGGCAATACACTGAAGCTTTCTTT
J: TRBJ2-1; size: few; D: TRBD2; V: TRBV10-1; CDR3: CASSEGLAGAGQFF; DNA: TGCGCCAGCAGTGAAGGGCTAGCGGGAGCTGGGCAGTTCTTC
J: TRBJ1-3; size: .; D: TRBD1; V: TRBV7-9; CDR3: CASSRQGEGNTIYF; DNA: TGTGCCAGCAGTCGACAGGGGGAAGGAAACACCATATATTTT
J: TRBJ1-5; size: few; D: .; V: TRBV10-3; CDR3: CAISEAREPYQPQHF; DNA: TGTGCCATCAGTGAGGCCAGGGAACCCTATCAGCCCCAGCATTTT
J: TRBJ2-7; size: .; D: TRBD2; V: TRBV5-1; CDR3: CASSLAGWDGGSYEQYF; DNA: TGCGCCAGCAGCTTGGCCGGGTGGGACGGGGGGTCCTACGAGCAGTACTTC
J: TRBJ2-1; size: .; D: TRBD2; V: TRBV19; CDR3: CASSLLAGRGYNEQFF; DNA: TGTGCCAGTAGTCTACTAGCGGGGCGGGGCTACAATGAGCAGTTCTTC
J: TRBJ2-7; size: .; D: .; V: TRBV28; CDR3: CASTTTGTFSYEQYF; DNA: TGTGCCAGCACAACGACCGGGACTTTCTCCTACGAGCAGTACTTC
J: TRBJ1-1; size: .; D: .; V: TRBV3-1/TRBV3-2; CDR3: CASSQPPSTEAFF; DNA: TGTGCCAGCAGCCAGCCCCCCAGCACTGAAGCTTTCTTT
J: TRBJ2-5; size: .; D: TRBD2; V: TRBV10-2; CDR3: CASSESASGRETQYF; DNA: TGCGCCAGCAGTGAGTCAGCTAGCGGGAGGGAGACCCAGTACTTC
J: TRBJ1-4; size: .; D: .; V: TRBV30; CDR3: CAWRTRSNEKLFF; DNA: TGTGCCTGGAGAACACGATCTAATGAAAAACTGTTTTTT
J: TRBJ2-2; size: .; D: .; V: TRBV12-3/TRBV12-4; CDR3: CASSQQGAGELFF; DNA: TGTGCCAGCAGTCAACAGGGAGCCGGGGAGCTGTTTTTT
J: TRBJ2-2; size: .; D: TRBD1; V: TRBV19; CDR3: CASKGTGQGPGELFF; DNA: TGTGCCAGTAAGGGCACCGGACAGGGGCCCGGGGAGCTGTTTTTT
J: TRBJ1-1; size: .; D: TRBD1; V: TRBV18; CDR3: CASSRGTGAEAFF; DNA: TGTGCCAGCTCCCGGGGGACAGGGGCCGAAGCTTTCTTT
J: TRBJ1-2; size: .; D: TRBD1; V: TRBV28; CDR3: CASSFGQGGYGYTF; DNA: TGTGCCAGCAGTTTCGGACAGGGGGGATATGGCTACACCTTC
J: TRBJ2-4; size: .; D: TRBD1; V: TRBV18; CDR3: CASSQDRAKNIQYF; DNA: TGTGCCAGCTCTCAGGACAGGGCCAAAAACATTCAGTACTTC
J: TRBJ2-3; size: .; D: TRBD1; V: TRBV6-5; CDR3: CASIQGIGITDTQYF; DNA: TGTGCCAGCATACAGGGGATAGGGATCACAGATACGCAGTATTTT